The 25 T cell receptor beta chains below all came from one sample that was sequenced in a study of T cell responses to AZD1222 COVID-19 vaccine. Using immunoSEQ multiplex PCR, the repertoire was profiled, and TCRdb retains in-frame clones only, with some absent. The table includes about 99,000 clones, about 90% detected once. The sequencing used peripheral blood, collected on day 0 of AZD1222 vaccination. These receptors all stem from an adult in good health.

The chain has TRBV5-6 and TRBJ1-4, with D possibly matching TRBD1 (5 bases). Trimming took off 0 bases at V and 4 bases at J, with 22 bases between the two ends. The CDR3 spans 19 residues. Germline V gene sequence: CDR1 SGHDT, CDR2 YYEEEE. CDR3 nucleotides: TGTGCCAGCAGCTTGGGGACGGGGGGTCCGGGACTGAATAATGAAAAACTGTTTTTT. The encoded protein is CASSLGTGGPGLNNEKLFF.

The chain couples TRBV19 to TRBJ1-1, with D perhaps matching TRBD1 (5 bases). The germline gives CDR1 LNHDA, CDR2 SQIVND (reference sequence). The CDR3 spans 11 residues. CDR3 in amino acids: CVSGQYTEAFF. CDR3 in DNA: TGTGTCTCAGGACAATACACTGAAGCTTTCTTT. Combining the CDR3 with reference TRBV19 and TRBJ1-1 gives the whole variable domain DGGITQSPKYLFRKEGQNVTLSCEQNLNHDAMYWYRQDPGQGLRLIYYSQIVNDFQKGDIAEGYSVSREKKESFPLTVTSAQKNPTAFYLCVSGQYTEAFFGQGTRLTVV.

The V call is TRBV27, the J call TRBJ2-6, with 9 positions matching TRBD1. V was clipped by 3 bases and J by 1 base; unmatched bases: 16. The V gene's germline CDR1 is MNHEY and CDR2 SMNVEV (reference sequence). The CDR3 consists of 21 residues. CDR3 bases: TGTGCCAGCAGTTTCCAGAGAACGACAGGGGGATATTTGTCTGGGGCCAACGTCCTGACTTTC. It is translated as CASSFQRTTGGYLSGANVLTF.

The CDR3 nucleotides are TGTGCCAGCAGCTTAGGACTAGCGGGTAGCTCCTACAATGAGCAGTTCTTC. Translation gives CASSLGLAGSSYNEQFF. This chain links TRBV7-2 with TRBJ2-1, with 10 bases fitting TRBD2. This CDR3 is 17 amino acids long. V lost 1 base, J lost 0 bases, and 3 bases stayed unmatched. Germline V gene sequence: CDR1 SGHTA, CDR2 FQGNSA.

CDR3 protein: CASSLQTATGELFF. The CDR3 DNA sequence: TGTGCCAGCAGCTTGCAGACAGCCACCGGGGAGCTGTTTTTT. The chain employs TRBV9 and TRBJ2-2; tentatively, D is TRBD1 (5 bases). Between the trimmed V and J ends, which lost 4 bases and 4 bases, there was a span of 11 bases. The CDR3 is 14 amino acids. In germline, CDR1 is SGDLS, CDR2 YYNGEE.

The CDR3 bases are TGTGCCAGCAGCGTAGTAGGTGGGGGCACAGATACGCAGTATTTT. Translating it yields CASSVVGGGTDTQYF. The chain couples TRBV9 to TRBJ2-3; D is unclear. This CDR3 has 15 amino acids. CDR1 SGDLS and CDR2 YYNGEE come from the germline V gene. Trimming left V 0 bases short and J 1 base short, with 9 bases between. The complete variable domain, with remaining parts taken from reference TRBV9 and TRBJ2-3, reads DSGVTQTPKHLITATGQRVTLRCSPRSGDLSVYWYQQSLDQGLQFLIQYYNGEERAKGNILERFSAQQFPDLHSELNLSSLELGDSALYFCASSVVGGGTDTQYFGPGTRLTVL.

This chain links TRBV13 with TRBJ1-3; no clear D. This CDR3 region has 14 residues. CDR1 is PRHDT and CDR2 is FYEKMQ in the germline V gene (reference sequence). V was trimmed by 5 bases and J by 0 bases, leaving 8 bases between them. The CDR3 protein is CASSPRDSGNTIYF. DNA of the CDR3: TGTGCCAGCAGCCCGCGGGACTCTGGAAACACCATATATTTT.

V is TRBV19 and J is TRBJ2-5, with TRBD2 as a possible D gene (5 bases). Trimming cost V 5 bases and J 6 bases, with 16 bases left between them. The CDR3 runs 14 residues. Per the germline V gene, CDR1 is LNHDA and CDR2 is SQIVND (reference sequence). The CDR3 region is CASSGSSWAQTQYF. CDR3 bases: TGTGCCAGTAGTGGGAGTAGCTGGGCGCAGACCCAGTACTTC.

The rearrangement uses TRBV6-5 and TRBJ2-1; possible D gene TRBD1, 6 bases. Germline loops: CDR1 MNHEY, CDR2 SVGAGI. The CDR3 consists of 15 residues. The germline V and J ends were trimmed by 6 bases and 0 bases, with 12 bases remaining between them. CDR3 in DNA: TGTGCCAGCAGCTTAACAGGGTTCTCCTACAATGAGCAGTTCTTC. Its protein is CASSLTGFSYNEQFF.

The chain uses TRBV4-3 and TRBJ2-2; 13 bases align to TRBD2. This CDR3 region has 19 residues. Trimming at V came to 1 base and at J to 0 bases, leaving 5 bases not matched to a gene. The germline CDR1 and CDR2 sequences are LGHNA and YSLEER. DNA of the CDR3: TGCGCCAGCAGCCAAGGTCCCGGGACTAGCGGGGCGAACACCGGGGAGCTGTTTTTT. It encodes CASSQGPGTSGANTGELFF.

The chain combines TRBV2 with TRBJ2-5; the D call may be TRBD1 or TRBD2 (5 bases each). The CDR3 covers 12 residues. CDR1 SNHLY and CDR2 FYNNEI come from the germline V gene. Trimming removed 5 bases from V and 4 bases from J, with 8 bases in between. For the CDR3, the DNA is TGTGCCAGCAGTCCGGGGCGAGAGACCCAGTACTTC. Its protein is CASSPGRETQYF.

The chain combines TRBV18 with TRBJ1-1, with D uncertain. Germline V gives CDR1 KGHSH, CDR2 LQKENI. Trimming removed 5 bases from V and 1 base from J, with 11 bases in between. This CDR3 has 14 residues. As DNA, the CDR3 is TGTGCCAGCTCATACTCGACACCGAACACTGAAGCTTTCTTT. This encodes CASSYSTPNTEAFF.

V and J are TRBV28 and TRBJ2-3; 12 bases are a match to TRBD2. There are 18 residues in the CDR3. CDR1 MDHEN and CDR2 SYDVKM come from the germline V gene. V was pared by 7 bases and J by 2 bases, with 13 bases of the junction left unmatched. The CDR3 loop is CASMTYLGTSGFTDTQYF. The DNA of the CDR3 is TGTGCCAGCATGACCTACCTAGGGACTAGCGGGTTCACAGATACGCAGTATTTT.

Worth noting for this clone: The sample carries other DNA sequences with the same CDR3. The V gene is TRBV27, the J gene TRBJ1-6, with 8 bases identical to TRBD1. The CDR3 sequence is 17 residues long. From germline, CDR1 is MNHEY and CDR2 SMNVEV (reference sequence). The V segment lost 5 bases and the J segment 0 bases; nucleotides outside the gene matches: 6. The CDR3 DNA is TGTGCCAGCAGTCTATACAGGGGGAGCTCCTATAATTCACCCCTCCACTTT. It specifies CASSLYRGSSYNSPLHF.

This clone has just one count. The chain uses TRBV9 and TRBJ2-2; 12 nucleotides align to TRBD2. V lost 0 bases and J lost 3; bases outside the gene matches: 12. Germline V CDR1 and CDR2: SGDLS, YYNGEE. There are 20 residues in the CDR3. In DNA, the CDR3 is TGTGCCAGCAGCGTAGGTGGGACTAGCGGGTCAATGCGGTACACCGGGGAGCTGTTTTTT. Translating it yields CASSVGGTSGSMRYTGELFF. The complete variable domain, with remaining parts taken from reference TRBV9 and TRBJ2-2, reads DSGVTQTPKHLITATGQRVTLRCSPRSGDLSVYWYQQSLDQGLQFLIQYYNGEERAKGNILERFSAQQFPDLHSELNLSSLELGDSALYFCASSVGGTSGSMRYTGELFFGEGSRLTVL.

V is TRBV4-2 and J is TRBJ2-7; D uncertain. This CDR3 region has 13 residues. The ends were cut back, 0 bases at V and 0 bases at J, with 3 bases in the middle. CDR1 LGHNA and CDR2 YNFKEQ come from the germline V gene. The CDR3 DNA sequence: TGTGCCAGCAGCCAAGATGTCTCCTACGAGCAGTACTTC. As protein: CASSQDVSYEQYF.

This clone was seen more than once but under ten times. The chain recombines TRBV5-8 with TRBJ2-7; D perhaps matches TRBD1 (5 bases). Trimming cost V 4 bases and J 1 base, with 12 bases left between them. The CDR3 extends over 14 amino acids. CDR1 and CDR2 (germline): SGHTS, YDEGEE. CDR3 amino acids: CASSEQAGSYEQYV. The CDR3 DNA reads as TGTGCCAGCAGCGAACAGGCCGGGTCCTACGAGCAGTACGTC.

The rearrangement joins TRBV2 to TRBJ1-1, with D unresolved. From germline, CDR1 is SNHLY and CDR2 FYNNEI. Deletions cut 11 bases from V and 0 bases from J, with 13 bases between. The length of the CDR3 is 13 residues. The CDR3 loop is CAGADQMNTEAFF. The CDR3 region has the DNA TGTGCCGGAGCGGACCAAATGAACACTGAAGCTTTCTTT.

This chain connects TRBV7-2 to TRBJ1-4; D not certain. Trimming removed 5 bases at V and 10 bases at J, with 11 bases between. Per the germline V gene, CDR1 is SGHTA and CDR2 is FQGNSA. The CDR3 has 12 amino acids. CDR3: CASSPSFGKLFF. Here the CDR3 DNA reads TGTGCCAGCAGCCCTTCTTTTGGAAAACTGTTTTTT.

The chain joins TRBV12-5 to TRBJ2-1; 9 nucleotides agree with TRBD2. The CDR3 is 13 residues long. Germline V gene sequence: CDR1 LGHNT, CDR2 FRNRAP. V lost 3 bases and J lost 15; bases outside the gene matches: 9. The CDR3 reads CASGLEPGTSWFF. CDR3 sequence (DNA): TGTGCTAGTGGTTTAGAACCCGGGACTAGCTGGTTCTTC.

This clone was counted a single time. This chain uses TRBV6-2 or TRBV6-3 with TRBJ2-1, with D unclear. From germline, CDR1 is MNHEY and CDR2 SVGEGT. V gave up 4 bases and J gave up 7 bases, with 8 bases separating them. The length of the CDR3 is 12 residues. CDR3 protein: CASSFRGNEQFF. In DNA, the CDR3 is TGTGCCAGCAGTTTCCGAGGAAATGAGCAGTTCTTC.

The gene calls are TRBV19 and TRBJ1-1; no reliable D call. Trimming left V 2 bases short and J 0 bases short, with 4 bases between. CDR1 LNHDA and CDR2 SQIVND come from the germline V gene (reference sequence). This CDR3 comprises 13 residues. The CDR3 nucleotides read TGTGCCAGTAGTATATCGATGAACACTGAAGCTTTCTTT. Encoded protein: CASSISMNTEAFF.

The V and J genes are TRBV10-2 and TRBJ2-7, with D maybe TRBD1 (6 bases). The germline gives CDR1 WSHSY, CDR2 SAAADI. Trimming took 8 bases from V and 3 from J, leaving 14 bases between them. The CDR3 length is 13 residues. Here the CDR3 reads CASGTGRNYEQYF. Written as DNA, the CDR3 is TGCGCCAGCGGCACAGGGAGAAACTACGAGCAGTACTTC.

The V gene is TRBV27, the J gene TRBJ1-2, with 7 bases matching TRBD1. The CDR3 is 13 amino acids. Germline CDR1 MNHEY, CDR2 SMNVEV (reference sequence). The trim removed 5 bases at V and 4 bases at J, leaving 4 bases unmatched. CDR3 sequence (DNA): TGTGCCAGCAGTCTACGACAGGGCTATGGCTACACCTTC. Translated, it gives CASSLRQGYGYTF.

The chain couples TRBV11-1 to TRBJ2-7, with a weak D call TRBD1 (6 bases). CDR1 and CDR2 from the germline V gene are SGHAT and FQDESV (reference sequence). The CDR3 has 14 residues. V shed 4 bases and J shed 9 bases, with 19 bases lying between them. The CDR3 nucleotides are TGTGCCAGCAGCTCTTGGGGGCTGCTGTCAGGGCAGTACTTC. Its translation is CASSSWGLLSGQYF. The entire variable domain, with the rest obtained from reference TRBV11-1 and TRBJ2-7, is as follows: EAEVAQSPRYKITEKSQAVAFWCDPISGHATLYWYRQILGQGPELLVQFQDESVVDDSQLPKDRFSAERLKGVDSTLKIQPAELGDSAMYLCASSSWGLLSGQYFGPGTRLTVT.